The 10 T cell receptor beta chains listed next were all sequenced from one sample in a study of lymphopenia after photon versus proton radiotherapy. TCRdb's table, derived via immunoSEQ multiplex PCR, lists solely in-frame clones and lacks some. This sample has tens of thousands of clones; 80% to 90% occur once, and the top ten carry around 1.4%. Source: peripheral blood, taken from a patient treated with proton-based radiotherapy. Receptors originate from a man between 60 and 75 years old with pancreatic cancer.

The rearrangement uses TRBV7-3 and TRBJ2-3; weak D call: TRBD2 (6 bases). CDR1 is SGHTA, CDR2 FQGTGA, per germline. The V end lost 5 bases, the J end lost 0 bases, and 9 bases lay between the germline ends. CDR3 length: 14 amino acids. For the CDR3, the DNA is TGTGCCAGCAGCGGGGGACTGAGCACAGATACGCAGTATTTT. This encodes CASSGGLSTDTQYF.

This clone was recorded once. The chain carries TRBV27 and TRBJ2-7; TRBD1 agrees at 9 bases. V lost 6 bases, J lost 1 base, and 7 bases stayed unmatched. Germline V CDR1 and CDR2: MNHEY, SMNVEV (reference sequence). The CDR3 is 15 residues long. CDR3 sequence reads: CASRRDRDASYEQYF. CDR3 nucleotide sequence: TGTGCCAGCAGACGGGACAGGGACGCATCCTACGAGCAGTACTTC.

This rearrangement joins TRBV28 to TRBJ1-2; D is perhaps TRBD1 (5 bases). Germline V gives CDR1 MDHEN, CDR2 SYDVKM. The V end lost 3 bases, the J end lost 4 bases, and 9 bases lay between the germline ends. This CDR3 comprises 13 residues. The CDR3 protein is CASSFTGRYGYTF. The CDR3 DNA is TGTGCCAGCAGTTTTACAGGACGCTATGGCTACACCTTC.

The chain joins TRBV5-6 to TRBJ2-7; the D is unclear. This CDR3 has 15 amino acids. With 2 bases removed from V and 0 bases from J, the gap between germline ends came to 12 bases. Germline-derived CDR1 and CDR2 are SGHDT and YYEEEE. In nucleotides, the CDR3 is TGTGCCAGCAGCTTCTTGGGTGCGAGCTCCTACGAGCAGTACTTC. This encodes CASSFLGASSYEQYF.

The chain joins TRBV2 to TRBJ1-2; perhaps TRBD1 as D (6 bases). V lost 4 bases, J lost 8 bases, and 14 bases lay in between. Looked up from germline, CDR1 is SNHLY and CDR2 is FYNNEI. The CDR3 totals 13 residues. CDR3 nucleotide sequence: TGTGCCAGCAGTGTACAGGGACGGAAAGGCTACACCTTC. Translation gives CASSVQGRKGYTF.

The chain joins TRBV5-4 to TRBJ2-1, with D unresolved. Trimming took 1 base from V and 5 from J, leaving 10 bases between them. Per germline, CDR1 SGHNT and CDR2 YYREEE (reference sequence). The CDR3 covers 14 residues. As DNA, the CDR3 is TGTGCCAGCAGCTTGTACCGGGTGGACAATGAGCAGTTCTTC. Its protein is CASSLYRVDNEQFF.

This clone was found once. This rearrangement joins TRBV7-6 to TRBJ2-5; TRBD2 is a possible D gene (7 bases). The CDR3 contains 17 residues. Germline CDR1 reads SGHVS; CDR2 reads FNYEAQ. V lost 0 bases and J lost 1, with 15 bases in between. CDR3 nucleotide sequence: TGTGCCAGCAGCTTAGCGGGGGGGGCGTTCCCCCAAGAGACCCAGTACTTC. As protein: CASSLAGGAFPQETQYF.

The chain couples TRBV14 to TRBJ1-1; the match to TRBD1 covers 8 bases. The CDR3 covers 13 residues. The V gene's germline CDR1 is SGHDN and CDR2 FVKESK. Germline trimming cut 4 bases from V and 11 bases from J; bases unmatched to any gene: 9. CDR3: CASSRGQGSRAFF. As DNA, the CDR3 is TGTGCCAGCAGCCGCGGACAGGGAAGCCGGGCTTTCTTT. Together with reference TRBV14 and TRBJ1-1, the CDR3 gives the full variable domain: EAGVTQFPSHSVIEKGQTVTLRCDPISGHDNLYWYRRVMGKEIKFLLHFVKESKQDESGMPNNRFLAERTGGTYSTLKVQPAELEDSGVYFCASSRGQGSRAFFGQGTRLTVV.

The chain recombines TRBV6-5 with TRBJ2-1; D perhaps matches TRBD1 (5 bases). Germline V gene data show CDR1 as MNHEY and CDR2 as SVGAGI. The CDR3 spans 12 residues. Trimming cost V 6 bases and J 10 bases, with 13 bases left between them. In DNA form, the CDR3 reads TGTGCCAGCAGCCCAGGGTCCCGGGAGCAGTTCTTC. This encodes CASSPGSREQFF.

The chain carries TRBV5-1 and TRBJ1-1; tentative D call: TRBD1 (6 bases). This CDR3 contains 15 residues. Germline V CDR1 and CDR2: SGHRS, YFSETQ. The germline V and J ends were trimmed by 1 base and 11 bases, with 21 bases remaining between them. CDR3 protein: CASSLWGPGTSEAFF. For the CDR3, the DNA is TGCGCCAGCAGCTTGTGGGGACCCGGGACAAGCGAGGCTTTCTTT.